This T cell receptor (beta chain) was sequenced during a study of blood T cell repertoires in COVID-19. Study details: Spain, Italy and the United States supplied samples that represented acute and convalescent COVID-19. Nucleic acid was either cDNA or gDNA, and it came from T cells, B-cell-depleted T cells, or PBMCs.

Original handling: How many nucleated cells were present was estimated from reference gene primer amplification. TCRdb's copy holds only in-frame clones and misses some; the assay was immunoSEQ multiplex PCR. For V, J and clone size, that table is used; D and trimming come from the DNA. This table holds around 300,000 clones, about nine tenths found once. The germline V gene has CDR1 SGHAT and CDR2 FQNNGV. This CDR3 has 19 residues. The trim removed 1 base at V and 5 bases at J, leaving 12 bases unmatched. The sample comprised peripheral blood. The rearrangement uses TRBV11-2 and TRBJ2-5, with TRBD2 matching over 14 bases. The source is a woman aged 40-49 years who had recovered from COVID-19. Here the CDR3 reads CASSLGGLAGARIKETQYF. The CDR3 region has the DNA TGTGCCAGCAGCTTAGGGGGACTAGCGGGAGCTCGTATCAAGGAGACCCAGTACTTC.